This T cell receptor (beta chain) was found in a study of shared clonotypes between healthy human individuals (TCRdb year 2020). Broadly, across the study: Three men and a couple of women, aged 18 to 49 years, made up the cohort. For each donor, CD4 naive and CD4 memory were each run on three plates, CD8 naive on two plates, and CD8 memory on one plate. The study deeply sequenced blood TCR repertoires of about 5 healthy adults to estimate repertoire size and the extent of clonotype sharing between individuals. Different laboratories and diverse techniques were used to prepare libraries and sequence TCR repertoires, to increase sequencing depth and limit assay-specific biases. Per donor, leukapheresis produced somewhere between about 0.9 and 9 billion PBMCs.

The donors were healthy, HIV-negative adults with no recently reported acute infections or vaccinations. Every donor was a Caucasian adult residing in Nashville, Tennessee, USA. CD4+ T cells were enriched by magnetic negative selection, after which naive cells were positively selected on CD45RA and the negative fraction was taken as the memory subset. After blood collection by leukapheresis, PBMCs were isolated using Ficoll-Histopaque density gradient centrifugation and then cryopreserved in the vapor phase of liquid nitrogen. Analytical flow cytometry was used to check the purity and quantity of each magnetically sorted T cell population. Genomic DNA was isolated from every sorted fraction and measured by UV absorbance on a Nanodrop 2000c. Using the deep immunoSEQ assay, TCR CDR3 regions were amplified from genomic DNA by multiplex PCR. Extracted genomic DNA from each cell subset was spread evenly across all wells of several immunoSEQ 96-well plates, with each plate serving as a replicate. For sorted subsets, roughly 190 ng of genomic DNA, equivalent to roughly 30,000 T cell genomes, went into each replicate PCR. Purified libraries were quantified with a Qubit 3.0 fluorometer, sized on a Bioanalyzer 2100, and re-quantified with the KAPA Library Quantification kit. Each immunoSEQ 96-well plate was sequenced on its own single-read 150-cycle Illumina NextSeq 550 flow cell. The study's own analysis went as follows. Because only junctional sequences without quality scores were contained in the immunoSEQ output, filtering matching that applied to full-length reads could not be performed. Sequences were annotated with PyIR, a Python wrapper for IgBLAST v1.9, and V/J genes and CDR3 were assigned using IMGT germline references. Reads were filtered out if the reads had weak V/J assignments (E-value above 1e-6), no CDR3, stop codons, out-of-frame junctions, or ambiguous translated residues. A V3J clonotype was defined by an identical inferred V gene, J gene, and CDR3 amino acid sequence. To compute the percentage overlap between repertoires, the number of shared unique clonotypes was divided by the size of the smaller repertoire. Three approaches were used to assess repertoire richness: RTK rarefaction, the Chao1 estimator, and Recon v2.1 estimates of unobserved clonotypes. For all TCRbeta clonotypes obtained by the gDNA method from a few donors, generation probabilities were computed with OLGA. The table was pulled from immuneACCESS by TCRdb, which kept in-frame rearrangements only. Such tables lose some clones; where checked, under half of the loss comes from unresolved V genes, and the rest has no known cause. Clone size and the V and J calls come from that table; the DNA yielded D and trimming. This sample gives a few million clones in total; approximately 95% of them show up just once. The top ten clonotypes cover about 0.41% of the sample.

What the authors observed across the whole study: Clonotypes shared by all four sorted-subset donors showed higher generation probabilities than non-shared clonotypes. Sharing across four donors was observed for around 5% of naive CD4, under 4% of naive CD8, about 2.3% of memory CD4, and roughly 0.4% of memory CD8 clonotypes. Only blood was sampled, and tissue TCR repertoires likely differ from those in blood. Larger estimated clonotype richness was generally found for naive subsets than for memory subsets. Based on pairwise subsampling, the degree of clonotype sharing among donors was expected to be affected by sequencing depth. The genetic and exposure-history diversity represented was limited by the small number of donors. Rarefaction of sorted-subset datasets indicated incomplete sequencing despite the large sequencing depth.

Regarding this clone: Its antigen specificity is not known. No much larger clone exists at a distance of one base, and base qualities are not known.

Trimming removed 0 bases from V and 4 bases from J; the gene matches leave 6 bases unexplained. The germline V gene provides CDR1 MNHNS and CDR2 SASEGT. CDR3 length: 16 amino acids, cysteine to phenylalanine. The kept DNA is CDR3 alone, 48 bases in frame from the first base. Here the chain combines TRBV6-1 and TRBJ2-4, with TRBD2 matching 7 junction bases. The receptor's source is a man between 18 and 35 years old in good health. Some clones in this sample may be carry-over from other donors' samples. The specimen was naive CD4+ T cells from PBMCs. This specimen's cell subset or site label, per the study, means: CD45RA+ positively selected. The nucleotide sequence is TGTGCCAGCAGTGAAGCCCGGGGACTACTTAAAAACATTCAGTACTTC. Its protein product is CASSEARGLLKNIQYF.